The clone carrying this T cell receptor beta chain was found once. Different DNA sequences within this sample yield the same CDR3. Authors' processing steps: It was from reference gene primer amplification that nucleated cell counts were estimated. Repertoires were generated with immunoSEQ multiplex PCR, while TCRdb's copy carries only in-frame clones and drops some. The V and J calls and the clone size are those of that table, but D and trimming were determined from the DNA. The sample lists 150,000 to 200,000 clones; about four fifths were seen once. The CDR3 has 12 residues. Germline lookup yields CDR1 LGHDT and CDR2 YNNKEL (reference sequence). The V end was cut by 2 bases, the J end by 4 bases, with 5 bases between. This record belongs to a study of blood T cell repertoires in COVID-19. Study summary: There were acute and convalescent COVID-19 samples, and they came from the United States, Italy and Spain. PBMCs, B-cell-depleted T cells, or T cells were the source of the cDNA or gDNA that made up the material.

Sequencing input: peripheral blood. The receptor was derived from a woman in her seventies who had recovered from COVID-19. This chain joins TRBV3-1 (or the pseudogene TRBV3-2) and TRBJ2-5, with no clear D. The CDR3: CASSQPGETQYF. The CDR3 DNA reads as TGTGCCAGCAGCCAACCGGGAGAGACCCAGTACTTC.